Reported below is one T cell receptor beta chain. This clonotype was recorded once. This receptor's antigen is unknown. No per-base quality is available; no much larger clone lies one base away. One read alone is weak evidence. The record originates from a study of breast tumors, draining lymph nodes, adjacent tissues listed by TCRdb under 2016. Describing the broader study: TCR beta repertoires were compared across tumor, adjacent nontumor tissue and axillary lymph nodes obtained from breast cancer patients. The study was designed to assess the relationships and possible T-cell exchange between tumor, surrounding tissue and draining lymph node repertoires in human breast cancer.

The listed sequencing device is Illumina HiSeq 2000. Multiplex PCR amplification was used to build the TCR beta chain libraries. High-throughput sequencing was used to analyze the amplified TCR beta chain products. TCRdb cleaned the public reads at Q25 with fastp, built clones with MiXCR and kept in-frame beta chains. Identical CDR3 proteins give one entry, which carries the most common genes and DNA. The sample table lists fewer than 250,000 distinct CDR3 sequences, about 34% of them with a count of one. The ten top clones hold over 1.1% of the sample. The research as a whole found: The data were considered consistent with most tumor T cells being derived from the lymph node and subsequently expanding within tumor tissue. The conclusion that tumor T cells originate in lymph nodes was framed as consistent with a hypothesis rather than directly demonstrated. Tumors showed preferential V and J gene usage, and their T-cell repertoire diversity fell below that of lymph nodes yet above that of nontumor tissue. In luminal-like breast cancer, tumor and nontumor tissue repertoires resembled each other significantly more than in basal-like breast cancer.

Based on the germline V gene, the CDR1 and CDR2 sequences are KGHDR and SFDVKD. The CDR3 numbers 14 residues from cysteine through phenylalanine. The CDR3 DNA has 42 bases and is translated from base 1. The junction shows trimming of 11 bases on V and 11 bases on J, plus 26 bases between the germline ends. The axillary draining lymph nodes of breast cancer patients were the source of the lymph node samples. The receptor was derived from a female donor with breast cancer. Some clones in this sample may be carry-over from other donors' samples. The chain couples TRBV24-1 to TRBJ1-1, with no reliable assignment of the D segment. The sequencing sample was made of axillary lymph node tissue. CDR3 region: CASSPVRWGGRAFF. The bases read TGTGCCAGCAGCCCCGTTAGGTGGGGAGGGCGGGCTTTCTTT.